Sequencing of this TCR beta chain was carried out in a study of blood T cell repertoires in COVID-19. Study at large: Acute-phase and convalescent COVID-19 samples originated in the United States, Italy and Spain. T cells, B-cell-depleted T cells, or PBMCs provided the cDNA or gDNA that served as material.

Authors' data handling: Estimation of nucleated cell counts relied on the amplification of reference gene primers. This table comes from immunoSEQ multiplex PCR, and its TCRdb copy is limited to in-frame clones, with some not included. D and trimming come from the DNA, and the V and J calls and clone size come from that table. This table has about 110,000 clones, 81% appearing once. This CDR3 is built from 12 residues. Germline V CDR1 and CDR2: GTSNPN, SVGIG (reference sequence). Trimming pared 1 base from V and 3 bases from J, leaving 7 bases between. The receptor comes from a man older than 75 with acute or convalescent COVID-19. What was sequenced was peripheral blood. The chain couples TRBV30 to TRBJ2-7; a possible D gene is TRBD1 (5 bases). The CDR3 DNA follows: TGTGCCTGGAGTGGCGGACACTACGAGCAGTACTTC. This codes for CAWSGGHYEQYF.